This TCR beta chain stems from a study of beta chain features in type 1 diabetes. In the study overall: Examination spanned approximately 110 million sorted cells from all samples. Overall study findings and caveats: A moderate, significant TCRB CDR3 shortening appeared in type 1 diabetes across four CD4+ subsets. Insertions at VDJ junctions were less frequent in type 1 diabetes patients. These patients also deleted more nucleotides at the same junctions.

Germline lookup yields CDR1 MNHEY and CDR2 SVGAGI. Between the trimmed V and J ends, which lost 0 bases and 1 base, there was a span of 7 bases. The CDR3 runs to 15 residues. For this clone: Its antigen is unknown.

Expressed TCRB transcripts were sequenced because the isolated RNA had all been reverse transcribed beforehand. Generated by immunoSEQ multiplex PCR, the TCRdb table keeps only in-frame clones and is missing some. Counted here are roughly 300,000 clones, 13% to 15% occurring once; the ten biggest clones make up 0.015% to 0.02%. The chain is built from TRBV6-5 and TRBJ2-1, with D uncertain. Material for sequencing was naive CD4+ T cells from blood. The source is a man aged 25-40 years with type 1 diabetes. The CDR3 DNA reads TGTGCCAGCAGTTACTCTTACTTATCCTACAATGAGCAGTTCTTC. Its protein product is CASSYSYLSYNEQFF.